The 3 T cell receptor beta chains reported below all come from one sample, sequenced in a study of T cells expressing NK-cell markers. TCRdb re-called the 5' RACE reads and catalogs CDR3 proteins one per entry, DNA excluded. The sample includes 200,000 to 300,000 distinct CDR3 sequences. Material for sequencing was blood T cells: a sorted CD56 or NKG2C T cell subset, CD4+ or CD8+ T cells, or bulk PBMC T cells (not recorded which). The receptors were sampled from a woman between 18 and 69 years old in good health.

The chain has TRBV20-1 and TRBJ1-2; absent DNA, TCRdb's TRBD1 call cannot be checked. Germline V gene lookup returns CDR1 DFQATT and CDR2 SNEGSKA (reference sequence). The CDR3 extends over 12 amino acids. The CDR3 protein is CSAGNRGGGYTF.

The chain couples TRBV9 to TRBJ1-5. This CDR3 has 15 residues. Germline V gives CDR1 SGDLS, CDR2 YYNGEE. The CDR3 is CASSVGLSENQPQHF.

The rearrangement uses TRBV7-2 and TRBJ1-2; TCRdb designates TRBD1, a call that cannot be tested without DNA. CDR1 is SGHTA and CDR2 is FQGNSA in the germline V gene. The CDR3 has 16 residues. The CDR3 sequence is CASSWGGTGTNYGYTF.